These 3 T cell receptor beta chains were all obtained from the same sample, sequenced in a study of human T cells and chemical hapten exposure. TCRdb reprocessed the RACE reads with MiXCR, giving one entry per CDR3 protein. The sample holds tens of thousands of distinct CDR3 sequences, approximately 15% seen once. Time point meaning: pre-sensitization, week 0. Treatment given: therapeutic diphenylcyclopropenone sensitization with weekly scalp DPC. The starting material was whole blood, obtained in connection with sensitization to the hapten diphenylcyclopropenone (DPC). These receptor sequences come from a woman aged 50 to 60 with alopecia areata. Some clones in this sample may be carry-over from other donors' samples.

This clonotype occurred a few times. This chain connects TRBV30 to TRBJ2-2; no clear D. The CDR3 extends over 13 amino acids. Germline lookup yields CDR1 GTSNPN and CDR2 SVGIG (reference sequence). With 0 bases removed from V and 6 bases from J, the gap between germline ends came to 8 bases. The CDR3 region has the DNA TGTGCCTGGAGTGTACTCGTTCCCGGGGAGCTGTTTTTT. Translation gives CAWSVLVPGELFF.

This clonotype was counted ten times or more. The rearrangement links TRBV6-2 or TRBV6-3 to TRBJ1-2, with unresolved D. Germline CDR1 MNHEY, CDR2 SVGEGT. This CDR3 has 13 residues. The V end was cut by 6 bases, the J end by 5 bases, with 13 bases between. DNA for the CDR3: TGTGCCAGCAGCCAGGAACCTCTTTATGGCTACACCTTC. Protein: CASSQEPLYGYTF.

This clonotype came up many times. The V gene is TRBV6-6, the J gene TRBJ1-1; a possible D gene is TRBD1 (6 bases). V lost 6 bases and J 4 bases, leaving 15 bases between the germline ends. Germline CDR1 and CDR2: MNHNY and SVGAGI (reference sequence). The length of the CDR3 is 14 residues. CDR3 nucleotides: TGTGCCAGCAGACTTCCCGGACAGACCACTGAAGCTTTCTTT. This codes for CASRLPGQTTEAFF.